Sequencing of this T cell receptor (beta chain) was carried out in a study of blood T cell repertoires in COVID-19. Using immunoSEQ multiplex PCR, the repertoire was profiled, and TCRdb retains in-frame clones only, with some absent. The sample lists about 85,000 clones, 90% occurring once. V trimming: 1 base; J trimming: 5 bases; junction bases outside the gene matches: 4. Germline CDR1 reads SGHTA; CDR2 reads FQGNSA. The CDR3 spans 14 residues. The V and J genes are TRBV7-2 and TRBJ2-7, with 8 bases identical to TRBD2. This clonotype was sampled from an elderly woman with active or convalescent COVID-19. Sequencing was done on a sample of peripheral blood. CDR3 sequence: CASSLDQRENEQYF. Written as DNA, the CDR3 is TGTGCCAGCAGCTTAGATCAGCGGGAGAACGAGCAGTACTTC. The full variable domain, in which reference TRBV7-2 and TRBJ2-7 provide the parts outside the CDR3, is GAGVSQSPSNKVTEKGKDVELRCDPISGHTALYWYRQSLGQGLEFLIYFQGNSAPDKSGLPSDRFSAERTGGSVSTLTIQRTQQEDSAVYLCASSLDQRENEQYFGPGTRLTVT.